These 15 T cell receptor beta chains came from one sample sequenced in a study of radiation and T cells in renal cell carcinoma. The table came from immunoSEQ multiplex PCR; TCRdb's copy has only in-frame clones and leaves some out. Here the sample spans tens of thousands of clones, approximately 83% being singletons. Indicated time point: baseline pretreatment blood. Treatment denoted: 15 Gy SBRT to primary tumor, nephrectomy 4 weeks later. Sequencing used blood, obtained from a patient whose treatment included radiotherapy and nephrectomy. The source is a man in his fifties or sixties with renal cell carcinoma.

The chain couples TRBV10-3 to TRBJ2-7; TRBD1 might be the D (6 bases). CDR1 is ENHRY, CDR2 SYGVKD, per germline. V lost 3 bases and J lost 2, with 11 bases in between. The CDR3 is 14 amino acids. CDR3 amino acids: CAISDHRVTYEQYF. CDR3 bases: TGTGCCATCAGTGATCACAGGGTGACCTACGAGCAGTACTTC.

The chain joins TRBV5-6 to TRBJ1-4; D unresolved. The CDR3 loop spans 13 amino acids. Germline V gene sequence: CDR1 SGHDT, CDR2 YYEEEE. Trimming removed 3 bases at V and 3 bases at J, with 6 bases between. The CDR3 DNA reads TGTGCCAGCAGCTCGGCGCCTAATGAAAAACTGTTTTTT. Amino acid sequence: CASSSAPNEKLFF.

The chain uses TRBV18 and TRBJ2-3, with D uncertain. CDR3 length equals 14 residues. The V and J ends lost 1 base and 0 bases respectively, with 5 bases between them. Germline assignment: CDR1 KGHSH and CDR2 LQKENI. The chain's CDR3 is CASSPLASTDTQYF. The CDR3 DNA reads TGTGCCAGCTCACCACTAGCTAGCACAGATACGCAGTATTTT.

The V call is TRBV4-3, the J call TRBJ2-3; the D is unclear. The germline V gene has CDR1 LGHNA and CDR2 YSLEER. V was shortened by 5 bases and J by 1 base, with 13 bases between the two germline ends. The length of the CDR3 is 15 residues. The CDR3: CASSVTLGRTDTQYF. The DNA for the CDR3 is TGCGCCAGCAGCGTAACGTTGGGTCGCACAGATACGCAGTATTTT.

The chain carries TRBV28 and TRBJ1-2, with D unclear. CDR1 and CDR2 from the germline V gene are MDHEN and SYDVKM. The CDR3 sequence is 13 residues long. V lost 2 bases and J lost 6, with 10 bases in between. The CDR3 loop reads CASSLMRVDGYTF. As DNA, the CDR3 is TGTGCCAGCAGTTTAATGAGGGTCGATGGCTACACCTTC.

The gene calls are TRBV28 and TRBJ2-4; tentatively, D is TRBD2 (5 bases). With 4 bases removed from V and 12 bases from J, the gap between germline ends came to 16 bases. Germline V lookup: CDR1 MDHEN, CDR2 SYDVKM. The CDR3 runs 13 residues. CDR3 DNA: TGTGCCAGCAGTTCATCGAACTTGGGAGCTCAGTACTTC. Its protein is CASSSSNLGAQYF.

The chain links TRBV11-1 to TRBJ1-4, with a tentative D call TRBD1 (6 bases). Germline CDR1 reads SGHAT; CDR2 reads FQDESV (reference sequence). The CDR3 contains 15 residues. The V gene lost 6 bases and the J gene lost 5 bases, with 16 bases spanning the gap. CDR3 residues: CASRTLSRGNEKLFF. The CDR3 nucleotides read TGTGCCAGCAGAACCTTGTCCAGGGGCAATGAAAAACTGTTTTTT.

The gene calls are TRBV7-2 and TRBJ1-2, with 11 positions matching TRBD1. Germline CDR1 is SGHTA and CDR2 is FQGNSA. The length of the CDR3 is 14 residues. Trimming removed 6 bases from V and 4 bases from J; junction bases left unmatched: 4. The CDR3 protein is CASRIGQGAYGYTF. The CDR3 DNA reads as TGTGCCAGCAGAATTGGACAGGGGGCCTATGGCTACACCTTC.

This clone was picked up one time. CDR3 coding DNA: TGTGCCAGCAGCGTAAGTGGGAGGGGATACGAGCAGTACTTC. This translates into CASSVSGRGYEQYF. This sequence joins TRBV9 and TRBJ2-7, with TRBD2 matching over 7 bases. Trimming removed 1 base from V and 4 bases from J; junction bases left unmatched: 5. Germline V gives CDR1 SGDLS, CDR2 YYNGEE. The CDR3 is 14 amino acids.

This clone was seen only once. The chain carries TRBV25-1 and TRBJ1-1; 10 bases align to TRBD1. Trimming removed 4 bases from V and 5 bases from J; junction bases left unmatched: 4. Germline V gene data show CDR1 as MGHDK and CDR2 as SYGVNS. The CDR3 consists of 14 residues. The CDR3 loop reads CASSATGGLTEAFF. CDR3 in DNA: TGTGCCAGCAGTGCGACAGGGGGCTTAACTGAAGCTTTCTTT.

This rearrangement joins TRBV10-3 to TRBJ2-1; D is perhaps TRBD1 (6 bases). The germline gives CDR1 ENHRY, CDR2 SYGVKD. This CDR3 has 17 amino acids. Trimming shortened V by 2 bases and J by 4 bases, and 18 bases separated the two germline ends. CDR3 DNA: TGTGCCATCAGTGAGCCTAAAGGGGGAGTGGGGTACAATGAGCAGTTCTTC. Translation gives CAISEPKGGVGYNEQFF.

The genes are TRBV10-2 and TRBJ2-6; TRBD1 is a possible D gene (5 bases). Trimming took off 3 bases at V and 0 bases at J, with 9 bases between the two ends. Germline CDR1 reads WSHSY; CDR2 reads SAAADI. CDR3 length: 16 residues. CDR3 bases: TGCGCCAGCAGTGACAGGGTTCTCTCTGGGGCCAACGTCCTGACTTTC. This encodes CASSDRVLSGANVLTF.

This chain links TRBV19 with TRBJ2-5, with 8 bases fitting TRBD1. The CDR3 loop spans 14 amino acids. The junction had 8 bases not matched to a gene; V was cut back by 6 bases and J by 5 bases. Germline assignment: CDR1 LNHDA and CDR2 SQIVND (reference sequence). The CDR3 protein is CASRTGQGGETQYF. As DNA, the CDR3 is TGTGCCAGTAGAACCGGACAGGGCGGGGAGACCCAGTACTTC.

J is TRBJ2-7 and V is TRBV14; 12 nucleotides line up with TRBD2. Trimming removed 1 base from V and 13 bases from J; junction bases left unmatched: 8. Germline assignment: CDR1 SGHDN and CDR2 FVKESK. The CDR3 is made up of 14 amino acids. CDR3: CASSQGTSGRPAYF. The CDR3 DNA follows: TGTGCCAGCAGCCAAGGAACTAGCGGGAGGCCCGCCTACTTC.

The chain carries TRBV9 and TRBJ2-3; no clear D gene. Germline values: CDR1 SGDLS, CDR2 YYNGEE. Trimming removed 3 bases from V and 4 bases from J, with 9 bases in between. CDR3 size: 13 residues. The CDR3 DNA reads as TGTGCCAGCAGCGCCCTGACTGCAGATACGCAGTATTTT. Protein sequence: CASSALTADTQYF.